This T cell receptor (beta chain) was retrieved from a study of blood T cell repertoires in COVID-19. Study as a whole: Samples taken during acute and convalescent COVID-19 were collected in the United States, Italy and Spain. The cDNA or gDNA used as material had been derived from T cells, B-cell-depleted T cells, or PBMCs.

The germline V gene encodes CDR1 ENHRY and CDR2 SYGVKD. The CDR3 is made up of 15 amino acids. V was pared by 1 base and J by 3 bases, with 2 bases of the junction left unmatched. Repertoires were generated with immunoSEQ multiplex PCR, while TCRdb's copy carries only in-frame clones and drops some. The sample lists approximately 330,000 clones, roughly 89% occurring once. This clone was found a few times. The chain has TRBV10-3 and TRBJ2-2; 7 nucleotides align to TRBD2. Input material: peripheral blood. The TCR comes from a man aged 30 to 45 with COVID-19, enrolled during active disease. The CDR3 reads CAISELRGDTGELFF. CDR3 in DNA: TGTGCCATCAGTGAGTTACGGGGGGACACCGGGGAGCTGTTTTTT.